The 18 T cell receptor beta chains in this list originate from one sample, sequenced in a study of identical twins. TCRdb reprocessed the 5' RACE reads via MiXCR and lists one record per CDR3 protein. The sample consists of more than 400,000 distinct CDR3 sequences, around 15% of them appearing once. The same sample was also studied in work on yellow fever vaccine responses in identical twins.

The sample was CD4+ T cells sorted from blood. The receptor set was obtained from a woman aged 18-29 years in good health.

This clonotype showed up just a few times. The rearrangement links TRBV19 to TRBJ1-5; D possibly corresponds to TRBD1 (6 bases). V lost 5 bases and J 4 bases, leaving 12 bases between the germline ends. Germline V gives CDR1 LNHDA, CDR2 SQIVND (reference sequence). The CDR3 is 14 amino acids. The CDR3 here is CASSPQTGNQPQHF. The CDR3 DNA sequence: TGTGCCAGTAGTCCTCAGACAGGTAATCAGCCCCAGCATTTT.

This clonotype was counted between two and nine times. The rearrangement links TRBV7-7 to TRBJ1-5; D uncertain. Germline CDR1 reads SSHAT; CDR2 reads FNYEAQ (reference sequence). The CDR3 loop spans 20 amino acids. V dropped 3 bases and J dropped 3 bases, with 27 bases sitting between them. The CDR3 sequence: CASSFPNSGHRSNANQPQHF. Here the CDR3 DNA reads TGTGCCAGCAGCTTCCCCAATTCCGGGCATCGATCTAATGCCAATCAGCCCCAGCATTTT.

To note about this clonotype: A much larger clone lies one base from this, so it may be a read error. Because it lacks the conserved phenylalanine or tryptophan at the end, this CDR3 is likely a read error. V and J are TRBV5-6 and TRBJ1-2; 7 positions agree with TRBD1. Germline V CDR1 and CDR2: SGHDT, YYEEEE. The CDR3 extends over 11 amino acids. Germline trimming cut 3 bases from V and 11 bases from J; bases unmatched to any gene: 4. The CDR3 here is CASSSGQLYTY. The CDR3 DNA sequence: TGTGCCAGCAGCTCGGGACAGCTTTACACCTAC.

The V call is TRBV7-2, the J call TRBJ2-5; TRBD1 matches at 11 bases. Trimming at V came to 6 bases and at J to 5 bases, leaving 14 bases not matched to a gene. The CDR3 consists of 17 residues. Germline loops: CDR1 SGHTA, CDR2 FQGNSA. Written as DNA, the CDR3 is TGTGCCAGCAGTTTTCAATCGGGGACAGGGGGTGGGGAGACCCAGTACTTC. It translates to CASSFQSGTGGGETQYF.

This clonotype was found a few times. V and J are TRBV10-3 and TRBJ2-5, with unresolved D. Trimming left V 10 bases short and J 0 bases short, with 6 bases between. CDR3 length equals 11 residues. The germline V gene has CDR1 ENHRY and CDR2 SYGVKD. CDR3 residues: CASQNQETQYF. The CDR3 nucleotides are TGTGCCAGCCAGAACCAAGAGACCCAGTACTTC.

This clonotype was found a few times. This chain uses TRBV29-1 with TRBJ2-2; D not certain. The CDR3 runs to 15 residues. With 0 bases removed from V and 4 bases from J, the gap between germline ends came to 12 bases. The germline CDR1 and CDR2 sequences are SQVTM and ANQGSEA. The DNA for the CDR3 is TGCAGCGTTGAAGATTTCGCAGCCTCCACCGGGGAGCTGTTTTTT. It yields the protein CSVEDFAASTGELFF.

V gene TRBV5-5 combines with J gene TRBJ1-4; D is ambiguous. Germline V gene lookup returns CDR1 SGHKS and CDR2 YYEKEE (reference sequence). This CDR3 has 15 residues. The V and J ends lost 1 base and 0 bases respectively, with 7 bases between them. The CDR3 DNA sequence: TGTGCCAGCAGCTTGTTTTCAGCAACTAATGAAAAACTGTTTTTT. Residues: CASSLFSATNEKLFF.

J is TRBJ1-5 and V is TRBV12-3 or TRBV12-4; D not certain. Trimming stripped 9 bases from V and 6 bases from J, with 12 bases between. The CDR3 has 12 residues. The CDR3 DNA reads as TGTGCCAGTGGTCGGGAAATTCAGCCCCAGCATTTT. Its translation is CASGREIQPQHF.

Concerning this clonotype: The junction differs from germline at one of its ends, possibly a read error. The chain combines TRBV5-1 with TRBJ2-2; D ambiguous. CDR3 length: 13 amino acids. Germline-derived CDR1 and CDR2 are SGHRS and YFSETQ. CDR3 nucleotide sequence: TGCGCCAGCTGCTTAGACCACACCGGGGAGCTGTTTTTT. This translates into CASCLDHTGELFF. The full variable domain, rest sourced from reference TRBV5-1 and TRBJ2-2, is KAGVTQTPRYLIKTRGQQVTLSCSPISGHRSVSWYQQTPGQGLQFLFEYFSETQRNKGNFPGRFSGRQFSNSRSEMNVSTLELGDSALYLCASCLDHTGELFFGEGSRLTVL.

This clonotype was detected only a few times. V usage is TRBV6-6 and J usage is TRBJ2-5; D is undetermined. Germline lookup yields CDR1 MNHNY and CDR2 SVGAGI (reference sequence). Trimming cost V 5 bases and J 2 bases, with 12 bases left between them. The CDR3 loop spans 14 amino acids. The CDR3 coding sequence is TGTGCCAGCAGTCCCACCGCCTTTCAAGAGACCCAGTACTTC. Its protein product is CASSPTAFQETQYF.

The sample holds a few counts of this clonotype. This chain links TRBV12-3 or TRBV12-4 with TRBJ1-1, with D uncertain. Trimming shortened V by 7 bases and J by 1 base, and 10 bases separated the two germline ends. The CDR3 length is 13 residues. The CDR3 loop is CASNLDSNTEAFF. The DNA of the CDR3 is TGTGCCAGCAACCTCGACTCGAACACTGAAGCTTTCTTT.

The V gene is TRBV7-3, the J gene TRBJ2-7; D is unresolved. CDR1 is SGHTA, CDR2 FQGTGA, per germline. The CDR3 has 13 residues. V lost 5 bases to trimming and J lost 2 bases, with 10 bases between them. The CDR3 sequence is CASSTTTTYEQYF. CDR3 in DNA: TGTGCCAGCAGCACCACCACTACCTACGAGCAGTACTTC.

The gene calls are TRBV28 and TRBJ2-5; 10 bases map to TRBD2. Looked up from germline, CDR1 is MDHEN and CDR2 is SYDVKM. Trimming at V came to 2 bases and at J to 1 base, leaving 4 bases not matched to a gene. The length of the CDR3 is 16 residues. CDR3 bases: TGTGCCAGCAGTTTAGAACTAGCGGGACCCCAAGAGACCCAGTACTTC. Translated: CASSLELAGPQETQYF.

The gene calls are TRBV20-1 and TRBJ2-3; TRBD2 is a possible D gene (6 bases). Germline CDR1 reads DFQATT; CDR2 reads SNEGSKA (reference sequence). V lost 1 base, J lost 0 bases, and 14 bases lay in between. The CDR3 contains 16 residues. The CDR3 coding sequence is TGCAGTGCTAGAGCCCCGGGCGGGACTAGCACAGATACGCAGTATTTT. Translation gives CSARAPGGTSTDTQYF.

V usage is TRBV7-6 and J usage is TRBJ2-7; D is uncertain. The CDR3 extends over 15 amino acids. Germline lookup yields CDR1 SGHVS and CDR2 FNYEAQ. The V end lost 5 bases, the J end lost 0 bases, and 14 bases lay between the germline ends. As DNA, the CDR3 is TGTGCCAGCAGCGCACAAGCAAGGGACTCCTACGAGCAGTACTTC. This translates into CASSAQARDSYEQYF.

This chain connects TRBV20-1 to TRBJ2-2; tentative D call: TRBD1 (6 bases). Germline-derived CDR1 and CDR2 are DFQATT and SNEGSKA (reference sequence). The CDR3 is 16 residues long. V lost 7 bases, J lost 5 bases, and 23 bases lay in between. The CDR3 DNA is TGCAGTGTCCAGTCAGGGGCGAGGTCTGGAACCGGGGAGCTGTTTTTT. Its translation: CSVQSGARSGTGELFF.

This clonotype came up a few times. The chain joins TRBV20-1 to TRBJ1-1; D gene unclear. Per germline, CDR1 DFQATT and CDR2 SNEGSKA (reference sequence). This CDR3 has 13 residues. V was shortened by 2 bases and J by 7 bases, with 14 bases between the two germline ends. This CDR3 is CSARSGLSVEAFF. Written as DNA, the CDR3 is TGCAGTGCTAGATCCGGGTTGTCAGTTGAAGCTTTCTTT.

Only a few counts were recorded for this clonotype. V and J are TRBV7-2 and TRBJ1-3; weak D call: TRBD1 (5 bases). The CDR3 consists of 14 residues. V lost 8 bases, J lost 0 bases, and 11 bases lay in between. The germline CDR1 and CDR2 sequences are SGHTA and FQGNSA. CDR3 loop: CASLSGGSGNTIYF. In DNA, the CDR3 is TGTGCCAGCCTTTCGGGGGGCTCTGGAAACACCATATATTTT. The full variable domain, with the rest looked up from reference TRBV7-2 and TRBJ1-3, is GAGVSQSPSNKVTEKGKDVELRCDPISGHTALYWYRQSLGQGLEFLIYFQGNSAPDKSGLPSDRFSAERTGGSVSTLTIQRTQQEDSAVYLCASLSGGSGNTIYFGEGSWLTVV.